This T cell receptor (beta chain) was profiled in a study of radiation and T cells in renal cell carcinoma. The data were produced by immunoSEQ multiplex PCR, yet TCRdb's version contains in-frame clones alone and is incomplete. The sample has about 170,000 clones, about nine tenths seen once. On this clone: Its antigen is not identified.

Time point of the sample: blood 4 weeks post-SBRT, at nephrectomy. Sample treatment: 15 Gy SBRT to primary tumor, nephrectomy 4 weeks later. The study, taken as a whole, reports: In blood, top tumor clones expanded by 2 weeks, shrinking by 4. Without pretreatment biopsies, baseline tumor clonotype presence was undetermined.

The sample consisted of blood, taken from a patient whose treatment included radiotherapy and nephrectomy. The receptor was derived from a woman between 45 and 65 years old with renal cell carcinoma.

The CDR3 DNA follows: TGTGCCAGCAGCCCCAACCCCGGACAGGAGGGTGAAAAACTGTTTTTT. It is translated as CASSPNPGQEGEKLFF. The chain uses TRBV4-2 and TRBJ1-4; 7 nucleotides align to TRBD1. The V gene's germline CDR1 is LGHNA and CDR2 YNFKEQ. V gave up 4 bases and J gave up 7 bases; unmatched junction bases: 12. This CDR3 has 16 residues.